These 5 T cell receptor beta chains originate from one sample sequenced in a study of beta chain features in type 1 diabetes. Reverse transcribing all isolated RNA meant expressed TCRB transcripts were sequenced. The repertoire was sequenced with immunoSEQ multiplex PCR; TCRdb's copy has only in-frame clones and lacks some. Among 70,000 to 90,000 clones, around a third were seen once, and the ten largest hold 0.4% to 0.55%. Sequencing was performed on stem cell memory CD4+ T cells from blood. All receptors come from a woman aged 18-29 years in good health.

The chain combines TRBV4-1 with TRBJ2-7; TRBD1 matches at 12 bases. Per the germline V gene, CDR1 is MGHRA and CDR2 is YSYEKL. V dropped 4 bases and J dropped 4; count of bases not matched to a gene: 5. The CDR3 has 15 residues. CDR3 residues: CASSLGQGARYEQYF. Written as DNA, the CDR3 is TGCGCCAGCAGCCTGGGACAGGGGGCGAGGTACGAGCAGTACTTC.

The chain is built from TRBV29-1 and TRBJ1-2, with 10 nucleotides matching TRBD1. The CDR3 contains 16 residues. Losses at the gene ends were 5 bases for V and 4 bases for J; bases not matched to a gene: 13. CDR1 and CDR2 (germline): SQVTM, ANQGSEA. The CDR3 bases are TGCAGCGTTCCTAAAGCTTTGGGACAGGGGACCTATGGCTACACCTTC. Translated: CSVPKALGQGTYGYTF. The variable domain in full, with the rest retrieved from reference TRBV29-1 and TRBJ1-2, is SAVISQKPSRDICQRGTSLTIQCQVDSQVTMMFWYRQQPGQSLTLIATANQGSEATYESGFVIDKFPISRPNLTFSTLTVSNMSPEDSSIYLCSVPKALGQGTYGYTFGSGTRLTVV.

The chain employs TRBV25-1 and TRBJ2-5; no reliable D call. Germline-derived CDR1 and CDR2 are MGHDK and SYGVNS. Trimming removed 1 base from V and 1 base from J, with 7 bases in between. This CDR3 region has 14 residues. CDR3 amino acids: CASSELWSQETQYF. The DNA for the CDR3 is TGTGCCAGCAGTGAATTGTGGAGCCAAGAGACCCAGTACTTC.

The chain couples TRBV2 to TRBJ2-1, with a weak D call TRBD2 (6 bases). The CDR3 has 14 amino acids. The germline V and J ends were trimmed by 7 bases and 6 bases, with 16 bases remaining between them. Germline V gives CDR1 SNHLY, CDR2 FYNNEI. The CDR3 reads CASTRSRETNEQFF. As DNA, the CDR3 is TGTGCCAGCACAAGAAGCCGGGAGACCAATGAGCAGTTCTTC.

A remark on this clone: Germline and junction disagree at one end, which may indicate a read error. This sequence joins TRBV18 and TRBJ1-6, with 8 bases that match TRBD1. This CDR3 is built from 17 residues. Germline values: CDR1 KGHSH, CDR2 LQKENI. CDR3 sequence reads: CASSSPSTGGRNSPLHF. In DNA form, the CDR3 reads TGTGCCAGCTCATCACCTTCTACAGGGGGACGCAATTCACCCCTCCACTTT. Together with reference TRBV18 and TRBJ1-6, the CDR3 gives the full variable domain: NAGVMQNPRHLVRRRGQEARLRCSPMKGHSHVYWYRQLPEEGLKFMVYLQKENIIDESGMPKERFSAEFPKEGPSILRIQQVVRGDSAAYFCASSSPSTGGRNSPLHFGNGTRLTVT.